The 31 T cell receptor beta chains below were found in one sample sequenced in a study of cytomegalovirus exposure and HLA in healthy donors. This table comes from immunoSEQ multiplex PCR, and its TCRdb copy is limited to in-frame clones, with some not included. This sample has under 100,000 clones, with roughly 97% found just once. The sequencing input was PBMCs. The receptor set was obtained from a man aged 18 to 30 in good health and CMV-seronegative.

The chain joins TRBV27 to TRBJ1-2; D unresolved. The V and J ends lost 7 bases and 1 base respectively, with 19 bases between them. The CDR3 has 16 amino acids. The germline CDR1 and CDR2 sequences are MNHEY and SMNVEV (reference sequence). The CDR3 here is CASTKTRGGRNYGYTF. CDR3 DNA sequence: TGTGCCAGCACTAAAACACGGGGAGGGCGTAACTATGGCTACACCTTC.

This clone was found once. This chain links TRBV5-1 with TRBJ2-1, with 7 bases fitting TRBD1. The ends lost 4 bases at V and 7 bases at J; junction bases unmatched: 8. The CDR3 extends over 14 amino acids. Germline V gene lookup returns CDR1 SGHRS and CDR2 YFSETQ. CDR3 nucleotides: TGCGCCAGCAGCCTCGGGGCAGGGGGTAATGAGCAGTTCTTC. Amino acid sequence: CASSLGAGGNEQFF.

The chain has TRBV5-1 and TRBJ2-5; 13 nucleotides agree with TRBD2. Per germline, CDR1 SGHRS and CDR2 YFSETQ. This CDR3 comprises 15 residues. Trimming at V came to 1 base and at J to 5 bases, leaving 2 bases not matched to a gene. CDR3 amino acids: CASSLTSGRGETQYF. The CDR3 DNA reads TGCGCCAGCAGCTTGACTAGCGGGAGGGGGGAGACCCAGTACTTC.

The chain uses TRBV2 and TRBJ2-7; 7 bases line up with TRBD1. CDR1 and CDR2 (germline): SNHLY, FYNNEI. The CDR3 is 12 residues long. V dropped 6 bases and J dropped 7; count of bases not matched to a gene: 6. CDR3 sequence (DNA): TGTGCCAGCAGGCGACAGGGAAGAGAGCAGTACTTC. It is translated as CASRRQGREQYF.

The V and J genes are TRBV30 and TRBJ2-1, with 9 positions matching TRBD2. This CDR3 comprises 13 residues. The germline V gene has CDR1 GTSNPN and CDR2 SVGIG (reference sequence). Unmatched junction bases numbered 6, after V lost 5 bases and J lost 7 bases. The DNA for the CDR3 is TGTGCCTGGGGGGTAGCGGGAGTGAATGAGCAGTTCTTC. This sequence encodes CAWGVAGVNEQFF. Using reference TRBV30 and TRBJ2-1 for the parts outside the CDR3, the full variable domain is SQTIHQWPATLVQPVGSPLSLECTVEGTSNPNLYWYRQAAGRGLQLLFYSVGIGQISSEVPQNLSASRPQDRQFILSSKKLLLSDSGFYLCAWGVAGVNEQFFGPGTRLTVL.

Only one count was recorded for this clone. This chain joins TRBV18 and TRBJ2-7; 9 positions match TRBD1. V was pared by 4 bases and J by 2 bases, with 9 bases of the junction left unmatched. This CDR3 contains 16 residues. In germline, CDR1 is KGHSH, CDR2 LQKENI. The CDR3 is CASSLGGTGSAYEQYV. The CDR3 nucleotides read TGTGCCAGCTCACTCGGCGGGACAGGGTCCGCCTACGAGCAGTACGTC.

J is TRBJ2-1 and V is TRBV6-5, with D tentatively TRBD1 (5 bases). CDR3 length equals 16 residues. Germline loops: CDR1 MNHEY, CDR2 SVGAGI. V dropped 4 bases and J dropped 1 base, with 14 bases sitting between them. The CDR3 loop is CASSSSRVGSYNEQFF. Written as DNA, the CDR3 is TGTGCCAGCAGTTCCTCCAGGGTGGGGTCCTACAATGAGCAGTTCTTC.

V is TRBV29-1 and J is TRBJ2-1; 7 bases line up with TRBD2. The CDR3 consists of 15 residues. V shed 7 bases, J shed 0 bases, and the junction held 9 bases outside the gene matches. Germline V CDR1 and CDR2: SQVTM, ANQGSEA. The CDR3 coding sequence is TGCAGCGGGGCCCGGGCGGGAGTCTCCTACAATGAGCAGTTCTTC. It yields the protein CSGARAGVSYNEQFF.

The CDR3 DNA reads TGTGCCAGCAACCCAACGGCAGGGGCTGAAGCTTTCTTT. The encoded protein is CASNPTAGAEAFF. This chain links TRBV7-8 with TRBJ1-1; TRBD1 might be the D (6 bases). From germline, CDR1 is SGHVS and CDR2 FQNEAQ. CDR3 length equals 13 residues. Trimming left V 7 bases short and J 6 bases short, with 15 bases between.

The V gene is TRBV23-1, the J gene TRBJ2-7, with D perhaps matching TRBD1 (6 bases). TRBV23-1 falls under the ORF class, with uncertain function. This CDR3 spans 17 amino acids. The ends were cut back, 0 bases at V and 3 bases at J, with 18 bases in the middle. The CDR3 coding sequence is TGCGCCAGCAGTCAATCACCTAGCAGGGGACGCCGCTACGAGCAGTACTTC. Protein product: CASSQSPSRGRRYEQYF.

The table lists this clone with a count of one. The rearrangement uses TRBV27 and TRBJ1-1; 10 bases line up with TRBD1. Trimming removed 6 bases from V and 1 base from J; junction bases left unmatched: 8. The length of the CDR3 is 16 residues. Germline values: CDR1 MNHEY, CDR2 SMNVEV (reference sequence). The CDR3 here is CASRALGDRGNTEAFF. The CDR3 region has the DNA TGTGCCAGCAGGGCGCTTGGGGACAGGGGGAACACTGAAGCTTTCTTT.

CDR3 coding DNA: TGCGCCAGCAGCCAGCTAAAGGGACTAGCGGGACCAGCCTACGAGCAGTACTTC. Translating it yields CASSQLKGLAGPAYEQYF. The genes are TRBV4-1 and TRBJ2-7; the match to TRBD2 covers 13 bases. Germline CDR1 is MGHRA and CDR2 is YSYEKL. The CDR3 has 18 amino acids. The J segment lost 2 bases and the V segment lost 3 bases, leaving 10 bases of the junction unmatched.

This chain connects TRBV27 to TRBJ1-2; D is perhaps TRBD1 (6 bases). V gave up 4 bases and J gave up 7 bases, with 16 bases separating them. CDR1 MNHEY and CDR2 SMNVEV come from the germline V gene (reference sequence). The CDR3 runs 14 residues. The CDR3 nucleotides read TGTGCCAGCAGTTCCAGGGGAGATTGGGGTGGCTACACCTTC. It encodes CASSSRGDWGGYTF.

V and J are TRBV7-6 and TRBJ1-1, with D possibly being TRBD1 (6 bases). Germline V gene data show CDR1 as SGHVS and CDR2 as FNYEAQ. Trimming removed 5 bases at V and 1 base at J, with 8 bases between. The CDR3 has 13 amino acids. CDR3 coding DNA: TGTGCCAGCAGCGAACAGGGGAACACTGAAGCTTTCTTT. Its translation is CASSEQGNTEAFF.

The J gene is TRBJ1-1, the V gene TRBV7-9; 10 nucleotides line up with TRBD1. The V and J ends lost 1 base and 3 bases, in that order; junction bases with no gene match: 11. CDR3 length equals 18 residues. CDR1 and CDR2 from the germline V gene are SEHNR and FQNEAQ (reference sequence). CDR3 bases: TGTGCCAGCAGCTTAGTAGGTCAGGACAGGGGGAGATACACTGAAGCTTTCTTT. The encoded protein is CASSLVGQDRGRYTEAFF.

The chain employs TRBV28 and TRBJ1-2, with 9 nucleotides matching TRBD1. Unmatched junction bases numbered 7, after V lost 4 bases and J lost 4 bases. Germline V CDR1 and CDR2: MDHEN, SYDVKM. CDR3 length: 15 amino acids. CDR3 protein: CASSSSGTGTYGYTF. The CDR3 DNA reads TGTGCCAGCAGTTCGTCCGGGACAGGGACCTATGGCTACACCTTC.

This chain links TRBV9 with TRBJ1-4; D is perhaps TRBD1 (5 bases). V lost 4 bases and J 4 bases, leaving 17 bases between the germline ends. The CDR3 loop spans 16 amino acids. Germline V gives CDR1 SGDLS, CDR2 YYNGEE. Here the CDR3 DNA reads TGTGCCAGCAGCCCCCAACCGGGACTCTATAATGAAAAACTGTTTTTT. Its protein product is CASSPQPGLYNEKLFF.

This chain connects TRBV9 to TRBJ2-5; 9 bases are shared with TRBD1. The V gene's germline CDR1 is SGDLS and CDR2 YYNGEE. With 0 bases clipped from V and 2 bases from J, the junction kept 8 bases outside the gene matches. CDR3 length: 17 residues. CDR3 DNA sequence: TGTGCCAGCAGCGTAGCTTTGGGGACAGGGAGGCAAGAGACCCAGTACTTC. Its translation is CASSVALGTGRQETQYF. The full variable domain, in which reference TRBV9 and TRBJ2-5 provide the parts outside the CDR3, is DSGVTQTPKHLITATGQRVTLRCSPRSGDLSVYWYQQSLDQGLQFLIQYYNGEERAKGNILERFSAQQFPDLHSELNLSSLELGDSALYFCASSVALGTGRQETQYFGPGTRLLVL.

This clone is a singleton in its sample. The chain uses TRBV11-2 and TRBJ2-5; D is possibly TRBD1 (5 bases). The V gene's germline CDR1 is SGHAT and CDR2 FQNNGV. Trimming pared 4 bases from V and 5 bases from J, leaving 11 bases between. This CDR3 has 13 residues. The CDR3 bases are TGTGCCAGCAGCTACGGTGGGGCGGAGACCCAGTACTTC. It specifies CASSYGGAETQYF.

The rearrangement joins TRBV6-1 to TRBJ2-4; the D gene is possibly TRBD1 (6 bases). V lost 5 bases and J 2 bases, leaving 10 bases between the germline ends. Per germline, CDR1 MNHNS and CDR2 SASEGT. The CDR3 contains 14 residues. The chain's CDR3 is CASSFRDTKNIQYF. The DNA of the CDR3 is TGTGCCAGCAGTTTCCGGGACACCAAAAACATTCAGTACTTC.

The rearrangement joins TRBV12-5 to TRBJ2-2, with 10 nucleotides matching TRBD1. Germline V gives CDR1 LGHNT, CDR2 FRNRAP. The ends lost 1 base at V and 3 bases at J; junction bases unmatched: 5. The CDR3 is 17 amino acids. This CDR3 is CASGLERQGAYTGELFF. The CDR3 DNA is TGTGCTAGTGGTTTGGAGAGACAGGGGGCGTACACCGGGGAGCTGTTTTTT.

The rearrangement links TRBV4-2 to TRBJ2-7; 11 bases agree with TRBD2. The CDR3 has 15 residues. J gave up 3 bases and V 4 bases, and 5 bases lay outside the gene matches. Germline V gives CDR1 LGHNA, CDR2 YNFKEQ. CDR3 bases: TGTGCCAGCAGCCCCGGGACTAGCGGAGGCTACGAGCAGTACTTC. Amino acid sequence: CASSPGTSGGYEQYF.

The chain combines TRBV4-3 with TRBJ1-4; 10 bases line up with TRBD1. Germline CDR1 LGHNA, CDR2 YSLEER. V shed 3 bases and J 4 bases; nucleotides not matched to a gene: 5. The CDR3 runs to 16 residues. CDR3 in DNA: TGCGCCAGCAGCCAGGACCGGGACAGGGGTAATGAAAAACTGTTTTTT. Translated, it gives CASSQDRDRGNEKLFF.

This clone was seen just once. The chain has TRBV5-8 and TRBJ2-7; the D is unclear. Trimming removed 4 bases at V and 2 bases at J, with 10 bases between. CDR1 SGHTS and CDR2 YDEGEE come from the germline V gene. The length of the CDR3 is 13 residues. The CDR3 sequence: CASSLGRTYEQYF. The CDR3 nucleotides read TGTGCCAGCAGCCTAGGAAGAACCTACGAGCAGTACTTC.

This clone was recorded once. The rearrangement uses TRBV10-3 and TRBJ2-1; 7 nucleotides match TRBD1. This CDR3 spans 12 amino acids. Trimming cost V 10 bases and J 8 bases; bases outside gene matches: 8. The germline V gene encodes CDR1 ENHRY and CDR2 SYGVKD. The CDR3 DNA follows: TGTGCCACTTGGGACACAGGGGATGAGCAGTTCTTC. Its protein product is CATWDTGDEQFF.

The chain carries TRBV5-8 and TRBJ2-5, with D perhaps matching TRBD2 (6 bases). The germline V gene has CDR1 SGHTS and CDR2 YDEGEE. The V end was cut by 0 bases, the J end by 1 base, with 13 bases between. CDR3 length equals 16 residues. CDR3 in amino acids: CASSLGRVRSQETQYF. For the CDR3, the DNA is TGTGCCAGCAGCTTGGGGAGGGTCCGATCCCAAGAGACCCAGTACTTC.

V usage is TRBV6-5 and J usage is TRBJ1-4; D unclear. The germline gives CDR1 MNHEY, CDR2 SVGAGI. Between the trimmed V and J ends, which lost 7 bases and 9 bases, there was a span of 18 bases. This CDR3 has 14 amino acids. CDR3: CASTQQYANQKLFF. In nucleotides, the CDR3 is TGTGCCAGCACCCAACAGTATGCCAATCAAAAACTGTTTTTT.

CDR3 in amino acids: CASRQGKHEQYF. As DNA, the CDR3 is TGTGCCAGCAGGCAGGGGAAGCACGAGCAGTACTTC. The J gene is TRBJ2-7, the V gene TRBV28, with D possibly TRBD1 on 6 matching bases. This CDR3 comprises 12 residues. Germline V gene sequence: CDR1 MDHEN, CDR2 SYDVKM. Trimming took 6 bases from V and 5 from J, leaving 11 bases between them.

This sequence joins TRBV7-9 and TRBJ2-3, with 12 bases matching TRBD2. Germline CDR1 is SEHNR and CDR2 is FQNEAQ (reference sequence). After removal of 6 bases from V and 2 bases from J, the junction contained 3 bases not matched to a gene. The CDR3 is 15 amino acids. The CDR3 loop is CASRASGRVTDTQYF. For the CDR3, the DNA is TGTGCCAGCAGAGCTAGCGGGAGGGTCACAGATACGCAGTATTTT. Together with reference TRBV7-9 and TRBJ2-3, the CDR3 gives the full variable domain: DTGVSQNPRHKITKRGQNVTFRCDPISEHNRLYWYRQTLGQGPEFLTYFQNEAQLEKSRLLSDRFSAERPKGSFSTLEIQRTEQGDSAMYLCASRASGRVTDTQYFGPGTRLTVL.

The chain employs TRBV11-2 and TRBJ1-1; possible D gene TRBD1, 6 bases. This CDR3 is 14 amino acids long. Trimming took off 6 bases at V and 5 bases at J, with 16 bases between the two ends. CDR1 is SGHAT and CDR2 is FQNNGV in the germline V gene. In nucleotides, the CDR3 is TGTGCCAGCAGGAGTACAGGGCCGGGGACTGAAGCTTTCTTT. This encodes CASRSTGPGTEAFF.

The rearrangement links TRBV7-3 to TRBJ2-2; 7 positions agree with TRBD1. The CDR3 spans 15 residues. The germline gives CDR1 SGHTA, CDR2 FQGTGA. Trimming removed 2 bases from V and 0 bases from J; junction bases left unmatched: 0. CDR3 loop: CASSLGTANTGELFF. Here the CDR3 DNA reads TGTGCCAGCAGCTTAGGGACAGCGAACACCGGGGAGCTGTTTTTT.